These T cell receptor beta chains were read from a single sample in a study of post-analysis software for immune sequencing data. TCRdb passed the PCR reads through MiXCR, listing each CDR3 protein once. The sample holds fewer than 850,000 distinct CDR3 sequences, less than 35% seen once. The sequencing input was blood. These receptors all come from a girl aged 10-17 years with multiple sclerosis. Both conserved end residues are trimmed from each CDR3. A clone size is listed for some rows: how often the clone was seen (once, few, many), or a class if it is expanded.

CDR3: ASSLERSSYNSPLH
size: -
J: TRBJ1-6
V: TRBV7-9

CDR3: ASSLQAGGGNEQY
size: few
J: TRBJ2-7
V: TRBV4-3

CDR3: ASSPLGSLREKLF
size: -
J: TRBJ1-4
V: TRBV7-9

CDR3: ASSTGTSQETRY
size: -
J: TRBJ2-5
V: TRBV5-1

CDR3: ASTPSGLAVSSYNEQF
size: few
J: TRBJ2-1
V: TRBV6-1

CDR3: ASSDTTGHVDTQY
size: few
J: TRBJ2-3
V: TRBV6-4

CDR3: SATSTGSGELF
size: -
J: TRBJ2-2
V: TRBV20-1

CDR3: ASSPGGVGETQY
size: few
J: TRBJ2-5
V: TRBV5-6

CDR3: ASSESTDTQY
size: -
J: TRBJ2-3
V: TRBV10-1

CDR3: ATSPSPWTEGNTEAF
size: -
J: TRBJ1-1
V: TRBV24-1

CDR3: SAFSGEGFNREQF
size: -
J: TRBJ2-1
V: TRBV20-1

CDR3: SASSGQFQSYGYT
size: -
J: TRBJ1-2
V: TRBV20-1

CDR3: ASSILAPWGTEAF
size: -
J: TRBJ1-1
V: TRBV19

CDR3: ASSRGLAGRVGNIQY
size: few
J: TRBJ2-4
V: TRBV7-9

CDR3: ASSLVVAGGPTDTQY
size: -
J: TRBJ2-3
V: TRBV7-8

CDR3: ASSPLSEQF
size: -
J: TRBJ2-1
V: TRBV7-2

CDR3: ASSTGLTRYNEQF
size: -
J: TRBJ2-1
V: TRBV28

CDR3: ASSEVAGQINEQF
size: few
J: TRBJ2-1
V: TRBV2

CDR3: ASSSSDLGQY
size: -
J: TRBJ2-3
V: TRBV28

CDR3: ASSHRTSGRVNYGYT
size: -
J: TRBJ1-2
V: TRBV18

CDR3: AIRADRGQETQY
size: -
J: -
V: TRBV10-3

CDR3: ASGLGVTNEKLF
size: -
J: TRBJ1-4
V: TRBV12-3/TRBV12-4

CDR3: ASSPGLGQPNGYT
size: -
J: TRBJ1-2
V: TRBV6-5

CDR3: SAGGVGTSGIYEQY
size: -
J: TRBJ2-7
V: TRBV20-1

CDR3: ASGRGDGYEQY
size: few
J: TRBJ2-7
V: TRBV4-1

CDR3: SASGLGHTEAF
size: few
J: TRBJ1-1
V: TRBV20-1

CDR3: ASSDLLTYSSYEQY
size: -
J: TRBJ2-7
V: TRBV10-2

CDR3: ASSDIVNTEAF
size: many
J: TRBJ1-1
V: TRBV25-1

CDR3: STGRGRASNQPQH
size: -
J: TRBJ1-5
V: TRBV20-1

CDR3: ASSLKGGAAAKNIQY
size: few
J: TRBJ2-4
V: TRBV11-2

CDR3: SARDAGLAGEETQY
size: -
J: TRBJ2-5
V: TRBV20-1